A single sample is the source of the 30 T cell receptor beta chains below, sequenced in a study of T cell repertoires in cytomegalovirus infection. Their target antigens are unknown. MiXCR was run by TCRdb on the reads, yielding one entry per CDR3 protein. The sample carries fewer than 1,000,000 distinct CDR3 sequences, approximately 31% recorded once. The sequenced sample was cultured CD8+ T cells from PBMCs, obtained from culture after CMV antigen stimulation. These receptors came from a human donor in good health (CMV status not recorded). Some clones in this sample may be carry-over from other donors' samples.

The table lists this clonotype with many counts. The junction departs from the called germline gene at one end, perhaps through a read error. The chain has TRBV7-2 and TRBJ2-2; TRBD1 aligns across 7 bases. CDR3 size: 15 residues. In germline, CDR1 is SGHTA, CDR2 FQGNSA. This chain's CDR3 is CASSVAGTATGELFF. The CDR3 DNA sequence: TGTGCCAGCAGCGTAGCCGGGACAGCCACCGGGGAGCTGTTTTTT.

Concerning this clonotype: A much larger clone lies a single base off, so this may be a read error. This chain connects TRBV2 to TRBJ1-1, with D unclear. The CDR3 covers 11 residues. The V and J ends lost 6 bases and 4 bases respectively, with 6 bases between them. CDR1 and CDR2 from the germline V gene are SNHLY and FYNNEI. The CDR3 reads CASRGITEAFF. CDR3 DNA sequence: TGTGCCAGCAGGGGGATCACTGAAGCTTTCTTT.

The V call is TRBV7-2, the J call TRBJ2-7, with TRBD1 matching 8 bases. CDR1 SGHTA and CDR2 FQGNSA come from the germline V gene. CDR3 length: 13 amino acids. Unmatched junction bases numbered 6, after V lost 6 bases and J lost 5 bases. The CDR3 protein is CASRTGDPHEQYF. The DNA for the CDR3 is TGTGCCAGCAGGACAGGGGATCCCCACGAGCAGTACTTC.

CDR3 protein: CASSLILAGGYNEQFF. The CDR3 DNA sequence: TGTGCCAGCAGCTTGATTCTAGCGGGGGGGTACAATGAGCAGTTCTTC. The chain combines TRBV5-8 with TRBJ2-1; 12 bases map to TRBD2. V was clipped by 1 base and J by 4 bases; unmatched bases: 3. This CDR3 comprises 16 residues. Germline CDR1 and CDR2: SGHTS and YDEGEE.

This chain joins TRBV6-1 and TRBJ2-7, with D possibly being TRBD1 (5 bases). CDR3 length: 13 residues. The V end was cut by 7 bases, the J end by 7 bases, with 17 bases between. Germline V gene lookup returns CDR1 MNHNS and CDR2 SASEGT. The CDR3 spells CASTEGAAWEQYF. CDR3 bases: TGTGCCAGCACCGAAGGGGCCGCCTGGGAGCAGTACTTC.

The chain combines TRBV7-9 with TRBJ2-7; 11 bases fit TRBD1. The germline gives CDR1 SEHNR, CDR2 FQNEAQ (reference sequence). V lost 5 bases, J lost 4 bases, and 7 bases stayed unmatched. CDR3 size: 15 residues. As DNA, the CDR3 is TGTGCCAGCAGCACCCGGACAGGGGGCAAGTACGAGCAGTACTTC. Protein sequence: CASSTRTGGKYEQYF.

V gene TRBV6-5 combines with J gene TRBJ1-2; D uncertain. Germline CDR1 reads MNHEY; CDR2 reads SVGAGI. V shed 6 bases and J shed 3 bases, with 14 bases lying between them. The length of the CDR3 is 14 residues. The CDR3 coding sequence is TGTGCCAGCAGCCCCCGCTCCCTCGACTATGGCTACACCTTC. This translates into CASSPRSLDYGYTF.

This CDR3 is CASSLSSGGHYEQYF. In nucleotides, the CDR3 is TGTGCCAGCAGTCTCAGTAGCGGGGGTCACTACGAGCAGTACTTC. The chain recombines TRBV27 with TRBJ2-7; 9 positions match TRBD2. This CDR3 spans 15 amino acids. With 5 bases clipped from V and 3 bases from J, the junction kept 8 bases outside the gene matches. The V gene's germline CDR1 is MNHEY and CDR2 SMNVEV (reference sequence).

The chain links TRBV12-3 or TRBV12-4 to TRBJ1-1; weak D call: TRBD1 (6 bases). The CDR3 covers 14 residues. Trimming took off 2 bases at V and 5 bases at J, with 12 bases between the two ends. The CDR3 loop is CASSLTGMGTEAFF. The CDR3, as DNA: TGTGCCAGCAGTTTAACAGGGATGGGGACTGAAGCTTTCTTT.

The chain links TRBV29-1 to TRBJ1-1; D is uncertain. V was clipped by 0 bases and J by 4 bases, with 15 bases between them. The CDR3 consists of 15 residues. Germline CDR1 SQVTM, CDR2 ANQGSEA. The CDR3 sequence is CSVEDLGFSGTEAFF. In DNA, the CDR3 is TGCAGCGTTGAAGATTTGGGGTTTAGCGGCACTGAAGCTTTCTTT.

The rearrangement uses TRBV7-9 and TRBJ1-3; TRBD1 is a possible D gene (5 bases). CDR3 size: 17 residues. Per germline, CDR1 SEHNR and CDR2 FQNEAQ (reference sequence). V lost 2 bases to trimming and J lost 2 bases, with 16 bases between them. The chain's CDR3 is CASSLSPTGTPGNTIYF. The CDR3 coding sequence is TGTGCCAGCAGCTTATCACCGACCGGGACTCCTGGAAACACCATATATTTT.

This clonotype was counted once. The chain links TRBV9 to TRBJ1-1; maybe TRBD1 (5 bases). The germline V and J ends were trimmed by 3 bases and 1 base, with 13 bases remaining between them. CDR1 SGDLS and CDR2 YYNGEE come from the germline V gene. The CDR3 contains 15 residues. The CDR3 bases are TGTGCCAGCAGCGCCCCCGGGACCCCGAACACTGAAGCTTTCTTT. This sequence encodes CASSAPGTPNTEAFF. The full variable domain, with the rest looked up from reference TRBV9 and TRBJ1-1, is DSGVTQTPKHLITATGQRVTLRCSPRSGDLSVYWYQQSLDQGLQFLIQYYNGEERAKGNILERFSAQQFPDLHSELNLSSLELGDSALYFCASSAPGTPNTEAFFGQGTRLTVV.

The chain employs TRBV15 and TRBJ1-5; D remains ambiguous. This CDR3 contains 17 residues. Trimming pared 0 bases from V and 6 bases from J, leaving 18 bases between. Germline CDR1 reads LNHNV; CDR2 reads YYDKDF (reference sequence). The CDR3 DNA sequence: TGTGCCACCAGCAGAGATCTGAGCACCACCCCGGGTCAGCCCCAGCATTTT. It specifies CATSRDLSTTPGQPQHF.

This clonotype was seen repeatedly, ten times or more. This chain joins TRBV7-2 and TRBJ2-2; 15 positions match TRBD2. V lost 5 bases, J lost 6 bases, and 7 bases stayed unmatched. The CDR3 covers 17 residues. Germline CDR1 reads SGHTA; CDR2 reads FQGNSA. This chain's CDR3 is CASSGGLAGGPAGELFF. The DNA of the CDR3 is TGTGCCAGCAGCGGAGGACTAGCGGGGGGGCCTGCCGGGGAGCTGTTTTTT.

This clonotype was seen a handful of times. The rearrangement uses TRBV6-2 or TRBV6-3 and TRBJ2-1; D gene ambiguous. Trimming stripped 7 bases from V and 10 bases from J, with 17 bases between. Germline CDR1 is MNHEY and CDR2 is SVGEGT. The length of the CDR3 is 13 residues. CDR3 DNA: TGTGCCAGCACTTCACCCTCCGATTGGGAGCAGTTCTTC. Amino acid sequence: CASTSPSDWEQFF.

The chain employs TRBV7-8 and TRBJ2-5; D gene unclear. This CDR3 is built from 16 residues. V was cut by 4 bases and J by 5 bases, with 20 bases left in between. CDR1 SGHVS and CDR2 FQNEAQ come from the germline V gene. CDR3 nucleotides: TGTGCCAGCAGCTCCCAGGCGACGTTGCAATGGGAGACCCAGTACTTC. Residues: CASSSQATLQWETQYF.

Turning to this clonotype: A much more abundant neighbour one base away suggests this may be a read error. This rearrangement joins TRBV11-3 to TRBJ1-2, with D possibly matching TRBD1 (5 bases). V shed 2 bases and J shed 0 bases, with 25 bases lying between them. This CDR3 contains 20 residues. Per germline, CDR1 SGHNT and CDR2 YENEEA. CDR3 loop: CASSLTLGRAPTLTNYGYTF. The CDR3 DNA reads TGTGCCAGCAGCTTAACCCTCGGCAGGGCCCCCACTCTAACTAACTATGGCTACACCTTC.

Concerning this clonotype: A much more abundant neighbour one base away suggests this may be a read error. The chain has TRBV4-1 and TRBJ2-5, with a possible D match to TRBD2 (6 bases). The germline V gene encodes CDR1 MGHRA and CDR2 YSYEKL. CDR3 length equals 17 residues. The CDR3 DNA sequence: TGCACCAGCAGCCAAGATGAGAGTGCGGGGCCCAAAGAGACCCAGTACTTC. Translating gives CTSSQDESAGPKETQYF.

The V gene is TRBV11-3, the J gene TRBJ2-2; possible D gene TRBD2, 5 bases. The CDR3 spans 16 residues. CDR1 SGHNT and CDR2 YENEEA come from the germline V gene. Trimming pared 0 bases from V and 3 bases from J, leaving 11 bases between. The CDR3 sequence is CASSLDLGVYTGELFF. CDR3 coding DNA: TGTGCCAGCAGCTTAGATCTCGGGGTCTACACCGGGGAGCTGTTTTTT. Based on the CDR3 plus reference TRBV11-3 and TRBJ2-2, the full variable domain is EAGVVQSPRYKIIEKKQPVAFWCNPISGHNTLYWYLQNLGQGPELLIRYENEEAVDDSQLPKDRFSAERLKGVDSTLKIQPAELGDSAVYLCASSLDLGVYTGELFFGEGSRLTVL.

The chain combines TRBV20-1 with TRBJ2-1, with 8 bases aligning to TRBD2. Germline CDR1 and CDR2: DFQATT and SNEGSKA (reference sequence). J lost 4 bases, V lost 3 bases, and 14 bases had no gene match. The length of the CDR3 is 17 residues. The CDR3 bases are TGCAGTGCTAGGGGGGTGTGGGAGCGGGGGACTTACAATGAGCAGTTCTTC. Protein product: CSARGVWERGTYNEQFF.

The chain couples TRBV6-2 or TRBV6-3 to TRBJ1-1; D is undetermined. Germline CDR1 reads MNHEY; CDR2 reads SVGEGT. This CDR3 contains 13 residues. V lost 3 bases and J lost 2, with 7 bases in between. The CDR3 protein is CASSYLHNTEAFF. The CDR3 DNA reads TGTGCCAGCAGTTATTTGCACAACACTGAAGCTTTCTTT.

This clonotype has more than one count but fewer than ten. This chain joins TRBV6-5 and TRBJ1-1; no definite D call. CDR1 MNHEY and CDR2 SVGAGI come from the germline V gene. The CDR3 runs 12 residues. V was shortened by 7 bases and J by 5 bases, with 11 bases between the two germline ends. The CDR3 region is CASISRRTEAFF. The CDR3 nucleotides read TGTGCCAGCATAAGTAGGCGTACTGAAGCTTTCTTT.

This clonotype was counted at least ten times. The rearrangement joins TRBV2 to TRBJ2-1, with D perhaps matching TRBD1 (6 bases). In germline, CDR1 is SNHLY, CDR2 FYNNEI. The CDR3 sequence is 14 residues long. V was clipped by 6 bases and J by 6 bases, with 15 bases between them. The CDR3 sequence: CASSEDSYGNEQFF. CDR3 in DNA: TGTGCCAGCAGCGAGGACAGTTATGGCAATGAGCAGTTCTTC.

This chain connects TRBV27 to TRBJ1-1; D is perhaps TRBD1 (5 bases). The germline V and J ends were trimmed by 3 bases and 0 bases, with 8 bases remaining between them. This CDR3 has 14 residues. The germline gives CDR1 MNHEY, CDR2 SMNVEV (reference sequence). The CDR3 nucleotides are TGTGCCAGCAGTTTCCAGGGTCTGAACACTGAAGCTTTCTTT. It is translated as CASSFQGLNTEAFF.

The chain is built from TRBV14 and TRBJ2-7; D is uncertain. Germline lookup yields CDR1 SGHDN and CDR2 FVKESK. The CDR3 has 14 residues. Trimming removed 3 bases from V and 1 base from J, with 10 bases in between. The CDR3 reads CASSHRVGSYEQYV. The CDR3 nucleotides are TGTGCCAGCAGCCACCGGGTCGGATCCTACGAGCAGTACGTC.

The chain combines TRBV15 with TRBJ1-5; D is uncertain. Per germline, CDR1 LNHNV and CDR2 YYDKDF (reference sequence). This CDR3 comprises 17 residues. Trimming took off 3 bases at V and 5 bases at J, with 20 bases between the two ends. The CDR3 loop reads CATSRGLEQTLYQPQHF. CDR3 bases: TGTGCCACCAGCAGGGGATTGGAACAGACTTTATATCAGCCCCAGCATTTT.

The genes are TRBV12-3 or TRBV12-4 and TRBJ2-2, with D unresolved. The CDR3 totals 16 residues. V lost 2 bases and J lost 2, with 12 bases in between. The CDR3 region is CASSLLEPQNTGELFF. CDR3 nucleotide sequence: TGTGCCAGCAGTTTACTTGAGCCTCAAAACACCGGGGAGCTGTTTTTT.

This clonotype was recorded at least ten times. The rearrangement links TRBV7-8 to TRBJ2-7; D remains ambiguous. The CDR3 covers 14 residues. Per germline, CDR1 SGHVS and CDR2 FQNEAQ. Deletions cut 5 bases from V and 3 bases from J, with 14 bases between. CDR3 sequence reads: CASSVDQALYEQYF. The CDR3 DNA sequence: TGTGCCAGCAGCGTGGACCAGGCCCTCTACGAGCAGTACTTC.

This clonotype turned up a few times. This rearrangement joins TRBV6-5 to TRBJ1-6; D ambiguous. From germline, CDR1 is MNHEY and CDR2 SVGAGI. The CDR3 spans 15 residues. V lost 6 bases to trimming and J lost 10 bases, with 19 bases between them. The CDR3 spells CASRPGLSPRSPLHF. DNA for the CDR3: TGTGCCAGCAGACCGGGCTTATCCCCTCGCTCACCCCTCCACTTT.

This rearrangement joins TRBV6-2 or TRBV6-3 to TRBJ2-1, with TRBD1 matching 8 bases. The V gene end was trimmed by 9 bases and the J gene end by 0 bases; junction bases not matched to a gene: 7. In germline, CDR1 is MNHEY, CDR2 SVGEGT. This CDR3 is built from 15 residues. The CDR3 bases are TGTGCCAGTCAGGGGGCCCCTAGCTCCTACAATGAGCAGTTCTTC. This codes for CASQGAPSSYNEQFF.